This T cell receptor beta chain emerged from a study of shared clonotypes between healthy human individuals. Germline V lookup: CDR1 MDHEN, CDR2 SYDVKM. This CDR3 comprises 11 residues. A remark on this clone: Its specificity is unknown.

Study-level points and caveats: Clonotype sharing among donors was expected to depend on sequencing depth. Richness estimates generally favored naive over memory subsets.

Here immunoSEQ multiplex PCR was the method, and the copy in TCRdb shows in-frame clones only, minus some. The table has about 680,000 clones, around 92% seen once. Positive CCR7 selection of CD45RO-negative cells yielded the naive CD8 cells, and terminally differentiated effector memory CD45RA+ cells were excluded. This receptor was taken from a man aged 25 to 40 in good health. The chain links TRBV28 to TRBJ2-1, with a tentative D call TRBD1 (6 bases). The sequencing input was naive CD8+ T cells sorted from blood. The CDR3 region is CEVRGNNEQFF. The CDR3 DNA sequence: TGTGAAGTGAGGGGGAACAATGAGCAGTTCTTC.